These 10 T cell receptor beta chains were sequenced from one sample in a study of cytomegalovirus exposure and HLA in healthy donors. The PCR had 60 Vbeta and 13 Jbeta primers. The protocol was immunoSEQ multiplex PCR, while the TCRdb copy is restricted to in-frame clones and leaves out a portion. In the table there are more than 150,000 clones, 80% to 85% of which are singletons. The source material was PBMCs. These receptors were taken from a woman aged 18-29 years in good health and CMV-seropositive.

The CDR3 spells CASSYLGVEQGENQPQHF. In nucleotides, the CDR3 is TGTGCCAGCAGTTACTTAGGTGTGGAACAGGGGGAGAATCAGCCCCAGCATTTT. The rearrangement links TRBV6-7 to TRBJ1-5; 8 bases are a match to TRBD1. TRBV6-7 is designated an ORF whose function remains uncertain. The CDR3 has 18 residues. V lost 1 base and J lost 4; bases outside the gene matches: 12.

The CDR3, as DNA: TGTGCCAGCAGCAAATGTGGCGGCTATGGCTACACCTTC. This sequence encodes CASSKCGGYGYTF. The genes are TRBV21-1 and TRBJ1-2. TRBV21-1 is marked as a pseudogene. This CDR3 contains 13 residues.

The chain is built from TRBV4-1 and TRBJ1-6; the D gene is possibly TRBD1 (5 bases). CDR3 length equals 15 residues. Trimming cost V 1 base and J 7 bases, with 11 bases left between them. Germline V gives CDR1 MGHRA, CDR2 YSYEKL. The CDR3 DNA follows: TGCGCCAGCAGCCAAGTCGCAGGGAACAATTCACCCCTCCACTTT. Translated, it gives CASSQVAGNNSPLHF.

The chain is built from TRBV7-6 and TRBJ1-1; 9 bases map to TRBD1. The CDR3 covers 16 residues. From germline, CDR1 is SGHVS and CDR2 FNYEAQ. The V and J ends lost 1 base and 6 bases, in that order; junction bases with no gene match: 9. The CDR3 sequence is CASSLGRGQGNAEAFF. The DNA of the CDR3 is TGTGCCAGCAGCTTAGGCCGGGGACAGGGAAACGCTGAAGCTTTCTTT.

The chain links TRBV7-2 to TRBJ1-2; no clear D. This CDR3 is 19 amino acids long. V shed 3 bases and J shed 1 base, with 24 bases lying between them. Looked up from germline, CDR1 is SGHTA and CDR2 is FQGNSA. The CDR3 spells CASSLDPLRVRGSNYGYTF. The CDR3 DNA reads TGTGCCAGCAGCTTGGATCCGCTTCGGGTGCGAGGGAGTAACTATGGCTACACCTTC.

The V call is TRBV6-5, the J call TRBJ1-6, with D possibly being TRBD1 (5 bases). V dropped 5 bases and J dropped 10 bases, with 18 bases sitting between them. Germline CDR1 reads MNHEY; CDR2 reads SVGAGI. CDR3 length: 15 residues. CDR3 region: CASSQNYPGFSPLHF. The CDR3 bases are TGTGCCAGCAGTCAAAATTATCCAGGGTTCTCACCCCTCCACTTT.

V usage is TRBV9 and J usage is TRBJ2-3; 8 bases match TRBD1. Germline CDR1 SGDLS, CDR2 YYNGEE. With 4 bases clipped from V and 1 base from J, the junction kept 5 bases outside the gene matches. CDR3 length: 15 residues. The CDR3 here is CASSTQTGGTDTQYF. CDR3 in DNA: TGTGCCAGCAGCACTCAGACAGGGGGCACAGATACGCAGTATTTT.

The chain is built from TRBV4-3 and TRBJ1-3; 7 bases are a match to TRBD1. The ends lost 1 base at V and 2 bases at J; junction bases unmatched: 5. In germline, CDR1 is LGHNA, CDR2 YSLEER. This CDR3 is 16 amino acids long. The CDR3 is CASSQGAQGAGNTIYF. CDR3 sequence (DNA): TGCGCCAGCAGCCAAGGGGCCCAGGGGGCTGGAAACACCATATATTTT.

The CDR3 region is CASSHAGNQPQHF. CDR3 in DNA: TGTGCCAGCTCTCACGCAGGGAACCAGCCCCAGCATTTT. This sequence joins TRBV18 and TRBJ1-5; perhaps TRBD1 as D (5 bases). V lost 6 bases, J lost 7 bases, and 13 bases lay in between. Looked up from germline, CDR1 is KGHSH and CDR2 is LQKENI. The CDR3 has 13 amino acids.

The chain carries TRBV5-3 and TRBJ2-7; no clear D. TRBV5-3 has ORF status, its function being uncertain. CDR3 length equals 11 residues. V was pared by 4 bases and J by 7 bases, with 9 bases between. The CDR3 sequence: CARSPDLEQYV. The CDR3, as DNA: TGTGCCAGAAGCCCCGACTTAGAGCAGTACGTC.